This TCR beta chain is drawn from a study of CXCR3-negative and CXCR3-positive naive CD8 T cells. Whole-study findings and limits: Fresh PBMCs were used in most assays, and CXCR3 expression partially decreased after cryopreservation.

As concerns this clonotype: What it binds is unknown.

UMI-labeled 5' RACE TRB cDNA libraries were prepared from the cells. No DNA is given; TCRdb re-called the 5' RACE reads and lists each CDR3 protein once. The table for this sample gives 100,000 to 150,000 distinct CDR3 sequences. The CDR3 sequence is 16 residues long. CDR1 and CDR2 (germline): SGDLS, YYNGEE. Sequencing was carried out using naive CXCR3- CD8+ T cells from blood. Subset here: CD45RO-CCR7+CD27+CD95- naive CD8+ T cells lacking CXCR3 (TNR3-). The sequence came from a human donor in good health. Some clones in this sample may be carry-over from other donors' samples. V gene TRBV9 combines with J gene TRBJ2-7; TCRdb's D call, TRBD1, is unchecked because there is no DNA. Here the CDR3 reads CASSPSGGGGAYEQYF.